This TCR beta chain was sequenced for a study of regulatory T cells in long-lasting Graves disease. Through Arm-PCR of CDR3 regions and iRepertoire HTBI primers, TCR beta libraries were built. TCRdb independently ran MiXCR on the multiplex PCR reads; one entry per CDR3 protein. Of more than 650,000 distinct CDR3 sequences detected, about 32% appear once; the ten largest clones hold about 42%. Time point here: persistent/refractory GD, antithyroid drugs over 5 years with positive TRAb. PBMC RNA was the source of the TCR library. The V gene end was trimmed by 3 bases and the J gene end by 2 bases; junction bases not matched to a gene: 5. Germline V gene data show CDR1 as GTSNPN and CDR2 as SVGIG (reference sequence). This CDR3 region has 15 residues.

V usage is TRBV30 and J usage is TRBJ2-7; 12 bases are shared with TRBD2. The receptor comes from a female donor with Graves disease. Sequencing was performed on peripheral blood mononuclear cells (PBMCs), taken when the disease was refractory, from a patient treated with antithyroid drugs. The CDR3 here is CAWSAGLAGPYEQYF. The CDR3 DNA is TGTGCCTGGAGCGCCGGACTAGCGGGACCCTACGAGCAGTACTTC. Using reference TRBV30 and TRBJ2-7 for the parts outside the CDR3, the full variable domain is SQTIHQWPATLVQPVGSPLSLECTVEGTSNPNLYWYRQAAGRGLQLLFYSVGIGQISSEVPQNLSASRPQDRQFILSSKKLLLSDSGFYLCAWSAGLAGPYEQYFGPGTRLTVT.